These T cell receptor beta chains were read from a single sample in a study of shared clonotypes between healthy human individuals. Generated by immunoSEQ multiplex PCR, the TCRdb table keeps only in-frame clones and is missing some. The repertoire has nearly 2 million clones, approximately 94% of them found once; the top ten carry 0.9% to 1.5%. Sequencing used naive CD8+ T cells sorted from blood. These receptors were collected from a man aged 18 to 30 in good health. Each CDR3 is given with its conserved first and last residue. Fields, in order: J gene, clone size, V gene, D gene, CDR3 protein, CDR3 DNA. A D gene is named only where the DNA matches it firmly. Expanded clones get a size class; other rows say once, few or many, or leave the size out.

j_call: TRBJ2-7
clone_size: .
v_call: TRBV5-6
d_call: .
cdr3_aa: CASSLEPWSSYEQYF
cdr3_nt: TGTGCCAGCAGCTTGGAACCCTGGAGCTCCTACGAGCAGTACTTC

j_call: TRBJ2-1
clone_size: .
v_call: TRBV29-1
d_call: TRBD2
cdr3_aa: CSVEGLAGSSYNEQFF
cdr3_nt: TGCAGCGTTGAGGGGCTAGCGGGGAGCTCCTACAATGAGCAGTTCTTC

j_call: TRBJ2-7
clone_size: .
v_call: TRBV11-2
d_call: TRBD1
cdr3_aa: CASSFGTGATYEQYF
cdr3_nt: TGTGCCAGCAGCTTCGGGACAGGGGCAACCTACGAGCAGTACTTC

j_call: TRBJ2-7
clone_size: .
v_call: TRBV2
d_call: .
cdr3_aa: CASSEPSLRDEQYF
cdr3_nt: TGTGCCAGCAGTGAACCTAGCCTGAGGGACGAGCAGTACTTC

j_call: TRBJ1-2
clone_size: few
v_call: TRBV16
d_call: .
cdr3_aa: CASSQSTAHNYGYTF
cdr3_nt: TGTGCCAGCAGCCAATCGACGGCTCACAACTATGGCTACACCTTC

j_call: TRBJ2-1
clone_size: .
v_call: TRBV27
d_call: TRBD1
cdr3_aa: CASSLEGANEQFF
cdr3_nt: TGTGCCAGCAGTTTAGAGGGGGCCAATGAGCAGTTCTTC

j_call: TRBJ2-2
clone_size: .
v_call: TRBV29-1
d_call: .
cdr3_aa: CSVLAGTNTGELFF
cdr3_nt: TGCAGCGTTCTGGCGGGGACGAACACCGGGGAGCTGTTTTTT

j_call: TRBJ2-1
clone_size: .
v_call: TRBV4-2
d_call: TRBD2
cdr3_aa: CASSPGISGGQDEQFF
cdr3_nt: TGTGCCAGCAGCCCAGGCATCTCGGGGGGGCAGGATGAGCAGTTCTTC

j_call: TRBJ2-7
clone_size: once
v_call: TRBV7-2
d_call: .
cdr3_aa: CASSLDWPQSSYEQYF
cdr3_nt: TGTGCCAGCAGCTTAGATTGGCCCCAGAGCTCCTACGAGCAGTACTTC

j_call: TRBJ2-7
clone_size: .
v_call: TRBV5-1
d_call: TRBD2
cdr3_aa: CASSLAGGPSYEQYF
cdr3_nt: TGCGCCAGCAGCTTGGCGGGGGGACCTTCCTACGAGCAGTACTTC

j_call: TRBJ2-2
clone_size: .
v_call: TRBV2
d_call: TRBD1
cdr3_aa: CASSSGTGWAGELFF
cdr3_nt: TGTGCCAGCAGTTCCGGGACAGGGTGGGCCGGGGAGCTGTTTTTT

j_call: TRBJ2-7
clone_size: .
v_call: TRBV4-1
d_call: TRBD1
cdr3_aa: CASSQEPGQGASEQYF
cdr3_nt: TGCGCCAGCAGCCAAGAGCCAGGACAGGGGGCGTCAGAGCAGTACTTC

j_call: TRBJ2-7
clone_size: .
v_call: TRBV11-2
d_call: TRBD1
cdr3_aa: CASSYGTGPYEQYF
cdr3_nt: TGTGCCAGCAGCTATGGGACAGGGCCCTACGAGCAGTACTTC

j_call: TRBJ1-1
clone_size: .
v_call: TRBV29-1
d_call: TRBD1
cdr3_aa: CSVGQGGNTEAFF
cdr3_nt: TGCAGCGTTGGACAGGGTGGGAACACTGAAGCTTTCTTT

j_call: TRBJ1-3
clone_size: .
v_call: TRBV19
d_call: .
cdr3_aa: CASSMSPGIGNTIYF
cdr3_nt: TGTGCCAGTAGTATGAGCCCGGGCATCGGAAACACCATATATTTT

j_call: TRBJ1-6
clone_size: .
v_call: TRBV4-1
d_call: TRBD1
cdr3_aa: CASNPGQASGSPLHF
cdr3_nt: TGCGCCAGCAACCCGGGACAGGCGTCGGGTTCACCCCTCCACTTT

j_call: TRBJ2-2
clone_size: .
v_call: TRBV7-9
d_call: TRBD1
cdr3_aa: CASSQGQGAPGELFF
cdr3_nt: TGTGCCAGCAGCCAAGGACAGGGGGCGCCCGGGGAGCTGTTTTTT

j_call: TRBJ2-1
clone_size: .
v_call: TRBV5-6
d_call: TRBD2
cdr3_aa: CASSLRLAGYGPYNEQFF
cdr3_nt: TGTGCCAGCAGCTTGCGGTTAGCGGGGTATGGCCCCTACAATGAGCAGTTCTTC

j_call: TRBJ2-3
clone_size: .
v_call: TRBV7-8
d_call: .
cdr3_aa: CASSLMGTDTQYF
cdr3_nt: TGTGCCAGCAGCTTGATGGGGACAGATACGCAGTATTTT

j_call: TRBJ1-1
clone_size: .
v_call: TRBV13
d_call: .
cdr3_aa: CASSSTGGAEEAFF
cdr3_nt: TGTGCCAGCAGTAGCACTGGGGGCGCAGAAGAAGCTTTCTTT

j_call: TRBJ1-2
clone_size: .
v_call: TRBV27
d_call: .
cdr3_aa: CASSSAGIYGYTF
cdr3_nt: TGTGCCAGCAGTTCGGCAGGAATCTATGGCTACACCTTC

j_call: TRBJ2-7
clone_size: once
v_call: TRBV7-7
d_call: TRBD1
cdr3_aa: CASSPGTGSYEQYF
cdr3_nt: TGTGCTAGCAGTCCCGGGACAGGTTCGTACGAGCAGTACTTC

j_call: TRBJ1-4
clone_size: .
v_call: TRBV6-1
d_call: .
cdr3_aa: CASSEATYGILEKLFF
cdr3_nt: TGTGCCAGCAGTGAAGCAACGTATGGGATCCTTGAAAAACTGTTTTTT

j_call: TRBJ2-1
clone_size: .
v_call: TRBV9
d_call: TRBD2
cdr3_aa: CASSVVLAGGDEQFF
cdr3_nt: TGTGCCAGCAGCGTAGTATTAGCGGGAGGCGATGAGCAGTTCTTC

j_call: TRBJ2-7
clone_size: .
v_call: TRBV6-5
d_call: .
cdr3_aa: CASSYSNSGHEQYF
cdr3_nt: TGTGCCAGCAGTTACTCGAATTCGGGTCACGAGCAGTACTTC

j_call: TRBJ2-7
clone_size: .
v_call: TRBV28
d_call: .
cdr3_aa: CASRVEKDHYEQYF
cdr3_nt: TGTGCCAGCAGGGTCGAAAAGGACCACTACGAGCAGTACTTC

j_call: TRBJ2-5
clone_size: .
v_call: TRBV11-2
d_call: .
cdr3_aa: CASSLEMAAVVKETQYF
cdr3_nt: TGTGCCAGCAGCTTAGAAATGGCCGCAGTAGTTAAAGAGACCCAGTACTTC

j_call: TRBJ2-7
clone_size: .
v_call: TRBV9
d_call: TRBD2
cdr3_aa: CASSVIGGGRDEQYF
cdr3_nt: TGTGCCAGCAGCGTAATAGGTGGCGGGAGGGACGAGCAGTACTTC

j_call: TRBJ2-1
clone_size: .
v_call: TRBV4-1
d_call: TRBD2
cdr3_aa: CASSLYQAAGGNNEQFF
cdr3_nt: TGCGCCAGCAGCCTATATCAGGCAGCGGGAGGGAACAATGAGCAGTTCTTC

j_call: TRBJ2-2
clone_size: .
v_call: TRBV5-1
d_call: .
cdr3_aa: CASSLDSYTGELFF
cdr3_nt: TGCGCCAGCAGCTTGGACAGTTACACCGGGGAGCTGTTTTTT

j_call: TRBJ2-2
clone_size: .
v_call: TRBV5-6
d_call: TRBD2
cdr3_aa: CASSWSGANTGELFF
cdr3_nt: TGTGCCAGCAGCTGGAGCGGGGCGAACACCGGGGAGCTGTTTTTT

j_call: TRBJ2-5
clone_size: .
v_call: TRBV15
d_call: .
cdr3_aa: CATSSSIQETQYF
cdr3_nt: TGTGCCACCAGCAGTTCTATACAAGAGACCCAGTACTTC

j_call: TRBJ2-3
clone_size: .
v_call: TRBV29-1
d_call: TRBD2
cdr3_aa: CSGLGLAGTDTQYF
cdr3_nt: TGCAGCGGGTTGGGACTAGCGGGCACAGATACGCAGTATTTT

j_call: TRBJ1-1
clone_size: .
v_call: TRBV5-6
d_call: .
cdr3_aa: CASSLDLGPNTEAFF
cdr3_nt: TGTGCCAGCAGCTTGGATCTGGGGCCGAACACTGAAGCTTTCTTT

j_call: TRBJ2-7
clone_size: .
v_call: TRBV11-2
d_call: TRBD2
cdr3_aa: CASSLSLIGGSSYEQYF
cdr3_nt: TGTGCCAGCAGCCTCTCCCTTATCGGCGGGAGCTCCTACGAGCAGTACTTC

j_call: TRBJ2-7
clone_size: .
v_call: TRBV2
d_call: .
cdr3_aa: CASSEREDEQYF
cdr3_nt: TGTGCCAGCAGTGAGAGGGAGGACGAACAGTACTTC

j_call: TRBJ2-5
clone_size: .
v_call: TRBV30
d_call: .
cdr3_aa: CAWSGPQETQYF
cdr3_nt: TGTGCCTGGAGTGGCCCTCAAGAGACCCAGTACTTC

j_call: TRBJ1-2
clone_size: .
v_call: TRBV18
d_call: TRBD1
cdr3_aa: CASSPPGSGQIYGYTF
cdr3_nt: TGTGCCAGCTCACCACCGGGTTCGGGACAGATCTATGGCTACACCTTC

j_call: TRBJ2-5
clone_size: .
v_call: TRBV7-9
d_call: TRBD2
cdr3_aa: CASTPSIAGLPETQYF
cdr3_nt: TGTGCCAGCACTCCGTCTATAGCGGGGCTGCCGGAGACCCAGTACTTC

j_call: TRBJ1-5
clone_size: few
v_call: TRBV28
d_call: .
cdr3_aa: CASIYRDISNQPQHF
cdr3_nt: TGTGCCAGCATCTACCGGGACATTAGCAATCAGCCCCAGCATTTT

j_call: TRBJ1-2
clone_size: .
v_call: TRBV30
d_call: TRBD1
cdr3_aa: CAWSLRTGHYGYTF
cdr3_nt: TGTGCCTGGAGTTTAAGGACAGGGCACTATGGCTACACCTTC

j_call: TRBJ2-7
clone_size: .
v_call: TRBV9
d_call: TRBD1
cdr3_aa: CASSAWTGGSYEQYF
cdr3_nt: TGTGCCAGCAGCGCCTGGACAGGAGGCTCCTACGAGCAGTACTTC

j_call: TRBJ2-3
clone_size: .
v_call: TRBV9
d_call: TRBD2
cdr3_aa: CASSAAGGLTDTQYF
cdr3_nt: TGTGCCAGCAGCGCAGCGGGGGGCCTAACAGATACGCAGTATTTT

j_call: TRBJ2-7
clone_size: .
v_call: TRBV9
d_call: .
cdr3_aa: CASSVGTVAPVEHEQYF
cdr3_nt: TGTGCCAGCAGCGTAGGAACAGTGGCTCCAGTGGAACACGAGCAGTACTTC

j_call: TRBJ1-4
clone_size: .
v_call: TRBV7-9
d_call: .
cdr3_aa: CASSTNEKLFF
cdr3_nt: TGTGCCAGCAGTACAAATGAAAAACTGTTTTTT

j_call: TRBJ2-7
clone_size: .
v_call: TRBV29-1
d_call: TRBD1
cdr3_aa: CSVERGQGSYEQYF
cdr3_nt: TGCAGCGTTGAAAGGGGACAGGGCTCCTACGAGCAGTACTTC

j_call: TRBJ2-7
clone_size: once
v_call: TRBV2
d_call: TRBD2
cdr3_aa: CASRPSGGPNEQYF
cdr3_nt: TGTGCCAGCCGTCCGTCGGGAGGGCCAAACGAGCAGTACTTC

j_call: TRBJ1-6
clone_size: .
v_call: TRBV5-4
d_call: .
cdr3_aa: CASSLALGSPLHF
cdr3_nt: TGTGCCAGCAGCTTGGCCCTTGGGTCACCCCTCCACTTT

j_call: TRBJ2-7
clone_size: .
v_call: TRBV9
d_call: .
cdr3_aa: CASSPHRVQGDEQYF
cdr3_nt: TGTGCCAGCAGCCCGCACAGGGTTCAGGGCGACGAGCAGTACTTC

j_call: TRBJ2-7
clone_size: .
v_call: TRBV7-9
d_call: TRBD1
cdr3_aa: CASSSSGQGAREQYF
cdr3_nt: TGTGCCAGCAGCTCGTCGGGACAGGGGGCGCGGGAGCAGTACTTC

j_call: TRBJ2-3
clone_size: .
v_call: TRBV7-2
d_call: .
cdr3_aa: CASSPSTPGLNTQYF
cdr3_nt: TGTGCCAGCAGCCCCTCGACTCCGGGACTTAATACGCAGTATTTT

j_call: TRBJ2-1
clone_size: .
v_call: TRBV29-1
d_call: TRBD1
cdr3_aa: CSVVDREHNEQFF
cdr3_nt: TGCAGCGTTGTGGACAGGGAACACAATGAGCAGTTCTTC